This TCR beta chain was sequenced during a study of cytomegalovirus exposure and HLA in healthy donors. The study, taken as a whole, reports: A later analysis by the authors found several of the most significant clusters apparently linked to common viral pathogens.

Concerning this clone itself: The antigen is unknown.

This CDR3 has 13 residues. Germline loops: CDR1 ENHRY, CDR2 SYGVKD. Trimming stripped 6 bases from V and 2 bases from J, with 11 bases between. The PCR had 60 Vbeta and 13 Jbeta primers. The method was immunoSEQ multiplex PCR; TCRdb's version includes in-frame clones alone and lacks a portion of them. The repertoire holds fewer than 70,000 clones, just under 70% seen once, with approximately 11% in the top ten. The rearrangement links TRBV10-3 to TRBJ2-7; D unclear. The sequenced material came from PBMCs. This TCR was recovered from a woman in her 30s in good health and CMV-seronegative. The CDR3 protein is CAIRVEDTYEQYF. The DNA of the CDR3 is TGTGCCATCAGGGTCGAGGATACCTACGAGCAGTACTTC.